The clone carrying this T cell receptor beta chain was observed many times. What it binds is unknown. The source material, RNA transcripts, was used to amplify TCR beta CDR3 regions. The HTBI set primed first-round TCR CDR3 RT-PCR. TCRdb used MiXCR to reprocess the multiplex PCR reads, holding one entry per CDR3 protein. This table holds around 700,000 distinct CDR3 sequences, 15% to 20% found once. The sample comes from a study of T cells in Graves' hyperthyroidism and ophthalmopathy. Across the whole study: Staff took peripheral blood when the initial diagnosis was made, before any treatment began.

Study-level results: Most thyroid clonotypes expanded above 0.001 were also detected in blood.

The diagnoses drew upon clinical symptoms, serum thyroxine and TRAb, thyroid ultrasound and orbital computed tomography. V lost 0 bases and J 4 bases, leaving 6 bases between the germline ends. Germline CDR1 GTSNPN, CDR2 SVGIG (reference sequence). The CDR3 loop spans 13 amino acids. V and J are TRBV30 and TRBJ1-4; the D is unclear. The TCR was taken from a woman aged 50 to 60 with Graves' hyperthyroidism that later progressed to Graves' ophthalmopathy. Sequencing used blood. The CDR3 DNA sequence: TGTGCCTGGAGTGTTAGCCTTAATGAAAAACTGTTTTTT. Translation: CAWSVSLNEKLFF.